These 27 T cell receptor beta chains share one sample of origin, sequenced in a study of HIV-infected patients and healthy controls. Reverse transcription used around 500 ng RNA and constant-region primers for alpha and beta. Using multiplexing indices, alpha and beta chain libraries were generated apart by chain-specific third strand synthesis. TCRdb reanalysed the 5' RACE reads using MiXCR and keeps one entry per CDR3 protein. The sample shows under 10,000 distinct CDR3 sequences, roughly 6.1% of them seen only once. No cell fractionation was done, so the repertoire covers all unsorted peripheral blood T cells. The sequences come from blood, collected before antiretroviral therapy. Source of these receptors: an adult with HIV infection.

In its sample, this clonotype ranks as medium-sized (0.01 to 0.1%). The rearrangement links TRBV20-1 to TRBJ2-2; D perhaps matches TRBD2 (5 bases). The ends were cut back, 0 bases at V and 4 bases at J, with 15 bases in the middle. Looked up from germline, CDR1 is DFQATT and CDR2 is SNEGSKA (reference sequence). The CDR3 spans 16 residues. DNA for the CDR3: TGCAGTGCTAGAGATCTTTTCGGGGTTGGCACCGGGGAGCTGTTTTTT. Amino acids: CSARDLFGVGTGELFF.

This clonotype was found a few times. The genes are TRBV19 and TRBJ2-1; D unclear. This CDR3 has 13 amino acids. Trimming shortened V by 3 bases and J by 8 bases, and 11 bases separated the two germline ends. Germline V lookup: CDR1 LNHDA, CDR2 SQIVND (reference sequence). CDR3 DNA sequence: TGTGCCAGTAGTATGGGCCAGGTCTATGAGCAGTTCTTC. It codes for CASSMGQVYEQFF. The entire variable domain, with the rest obtained from reference TRBV19 and TRBJ2-1, is as follows: DGGITQSPKYLFRKEGQNVTLSCEQNLNHDAMYWYRQDPGQGLRLIYYSQIVNDFQKGDIAEGYSVSREKKESFPLTVTSAQKNPTAFYLCASSMGQVYEQFFGPGTRLTVL.

By share, this clonotype ranks as medium-sized. This chain links TRBV6-1 with TRBJ1-1; D may be TRBD1 (6 bases). This CDR3 region has 14 residues. V lost 3 bases and J lost 0, with 8 bases in between. The germline V gene encodes CDR1 MNHNS and CDR2 SASEGT. The CDR3 reads CASSDTGLNTEAFF. CDR3 DNA sequence: TGTGCCAGCAGTGACACAGGGTTGAACACTGAAGCTTTCTTT.

This clonotype was detected a few times. The genes are TRBV7-9 and TRBJ2-1, with 12 bases identical to TRBD2. V was clipped by 7 bases and J by 6 bases; unmatched bases: 10. Germline V lookup: CDR1 SEHNR, CDR2 FQNEAQ (reference sequence). This CDR3 is 16 amino acids long. Written as DNA, the CDR3 is TGTGCCAGCACCCTTCTAGCGGGGGGGCCGGGCAATGAGCAGTTCTTC. Its translation: CASTLLAGGPGNEQFF.

This clonotype was seen ten or more times. This chain links TRBV5-4 with TRBJ1-2, with D perhaps matching TRBD1 (5 bases). CDR3 length equals 16 residues. The V gene's germline CDR1 is SGHNT and CDR2 YYREEE (reference sequence). V lost 4 bases to trimming and J lost 0 bases, with 16 bases between them. The CDR3 DNA follows: TGTGCCAGCAGCCGACTCGACAGCCTAGCTAACTATGGCTACACCTTC. The encoded protein is CASSRLDSLANYGYTF.

This clonotype is categorized as medium-sized. The J gene is TRBJ1-1, the V gene TRBV5-8; TRBD1 is a possible D gene (5 bases). Germline loops: CDR1 SGHTS, CDR2 YDEGEE. V was shortened by 4 bases and J by 3 bases, with 10 bases between the two germline ends. This CDR3 comprises 13 residues. CDR3 nucleotide sequence: TGTGCCAGCAGCACCGCAGGGTACACTGAAGCTTTCTTT. Its protein product is CASSTAGYTEAFF.

This clonotype was detected ten times or more. V is TRBV12-3 or TRBV12-4 and J is TRBJ1-6; D gene uncertain. Trimming stripped 3 bases from V and 0 bases from J, with 3 bases between. The CDR3 covers 14 residues. The CDR3 protein is CASSLSSYNSPLHF. The CDR3 DNA follows: TGTGCCAGCAGTTTGAGCTCCTATAATTCACCCCTCCACTTT.

This clonotype was counted many times. This chain joins TRBV2 and TRBJ2-1, with 8 bases lining up with TRBD2. The CDR3 spans 17 residues. From germline, CDR1 is SNHLY and CDR2 FYNNEI. V shed 8 bases and J 0 bases; nucleotides not matched to a gene: 12. The CDR3 DNA is TGTGCCAGCCGACGGACTAGCCCACCTAGCTCCTACAATGAGCAGTTCTTC. This translates into CASRRTSPPSSYNEQFF. Together with reference TRBV2 and TRBJ2-1, the CDR3 gives the full variable domain: EPEVTQTPSHQVTQMGQEVILRCVPISNHLYFYWYRQILGQKVEFLVSFYNNEISEKSEIFDDQFSVERPDGSNFTLKIRSTKLEDSAMYFCASRRTSPPSSYNEQFFGPGTRLTVL.

Sample share makes this clonotype medium-sized. The rearrangement uses TRBV12-5 and TRBJ2-1; D perhaps matches TRBD1 (6 bases). The CDR3 is 14 residues long. Trimming removed 6 bases from V and 2 bases from J, with 11 bases in between. Germline CDR1 LGHNT, CDR2 FRNRAP. The CDR3 bases are TGTGCTAGTGGCAGGGGTTTGACCTACAATGAGCAGTTCTTC. Amino acids: CASGRGLTYNEQFF.

This clonotype showed up just a few times. The V gene is TRBV4-3, the J gene TRBJ1-2; 7 nucleotides align to TRBD1. This CDR3 spans 16 amino acids. V was pared by 4 bases and J by 2 bases, with 10 bases of the junction left unmatched. Germline CDR1 and CDR2: LGHNA and YSLEER. The CDR3 spells CASSPAGTVENYGYTF. CDR3 DNA sequence: TGCGCCAGCAGCCCAGCCGGGACAGTCGAAAACTATGGCTACACCTTC.

By frequency in the sample, this clonotype is medium-sized (0.01 to 0.1%). This rearrangement joins TRBV7-9 to TRBJ1-4, with TRBD1 matching 8 bases. Germline CDR1 is SEHNR and CDR2 is FQNEAQ (reference sequence). Trimming took 5 bases from V and 4 from J; bases not matched to a gene: 9. This CDR3 is 16 amino acids long. As DNA, the CDR3 is TGTGCCAGCAGCGCCCGGGACAGGCGCCGTAATGAAAAACTGTTTTTT. It encodes CASSARDRRRNEKLFF.

By share, this clonotype counts as medium-sized. This chain joins TRBV7-9 and TRBJ2-3; 9 bases agree with TRBD1. Germline values: CDR1 SEHNR, CDR2 FQNEAQ (reference sequence). CDR3 length: 19 residues. After removal of 5 bases from V and 4 bases from J, the junction contained 19 bases not matched to a gene. The CDR3: CASSTSVQGARFVSDTQYF. CDR3 bases: TGTGCCAGCAGCACTTCGGTACAGGGGGCCAGGTTCGTGTCAGATACGCAGTATTTT. Full variable domain (outside the CDR3, taken from reference TRBV7-9 and TRBJ2-3): DTGVSQNPRHKITKRGQNVTFRCDPISEHNRLYWYRQTLGQGPEFLTYFQNEAQLEKSRLLSDRFSAERPKGSFSTLEIQRTEQGDSAMYLCASSTSVQGARFVSDTQYFGPGTRLTVL.

This clonotype was seen repeatedly, ten times or more. The chain couples TRBV7-8 to TRBJ2-7, with D tentatively TRBD1 (6 bases). The CDR3 runs to 15 residues. Germline V CDR1 and CDR2: SGHVS, FQNEAQ. V was pared by 3 bases and J by 7 bases, with 19 bases between. The CDR3 is CASSLNRQVSGEQYF. For the CDR3, the DNA is TGTGCCAGCAGCTTGAATCGACAGGTTTCGGGGGAGCAGTACTTC.

This clonotype was counted at least ten times. The gene calls are TRBV7-9 and TRBJ2-2; no definite D call. With 5 bases removed from V and 4 bases from J, the gap between germline ends came to 11 bases. CDR3 size: 14 residues. Germline CDR1 SEHNR, CDR2 FQNEAQ (reference sequence). CDR3 sequence reads: CASSPGRITGELFF. The CDR3 DNA follows: TGTGCCAGCAGCCCCGGCCGGATCACCGGGGAGCTGTTTTTT.

This clonotype has just a few counts. V usage is TRBV28 and J usage is TRBJ2-3; 12 bases are shared with TRBD1. CDR1 is MDHEN, CDR2 SYDVKM, per germline. After removal of 2 bases from V and 4 bases from J, the junction contained 1 base not matched to a gene. The CDR3 runs to 15 residues. The CDR3 sequence: CASSLGTGGADTQYF. DNA for the CDR3: TGTGCCAGCAGTTTAGGGACAGGGGGCGCAGATACGCAGTATTTT. Full variable domain (outside the CDR3, taken from reference TRBV28 and TRBJ2-3): DVKVTQSSRYLVKRTGEKVFLECVQDMDHENMFWYRQDPGLGLRLIYFSYDVKMKEKGDIPEGYSVSREKKERFSLILESASTNQTSMYLCASSLGTGGADTQYFGPGTRLTVL.

By share, this clonotype counts as medium-sized. The chain joins TRBV6-5 to TRBJ2-7; 13 bases align to TRBD2. V dropped 5 bases and J dropped 4; count of bases not matched to a gene: 2. The length of the CDR3 is 14 residues. Looked up from germline, CDR1 is MNHEY and CDR2 is SVGAGI. CDR3 bases: TGTGCCAGCAGTCCGACTAGCGGGGGGTACGAGCAGTACGTC. Its protein product is CASSPTSGGYEQYV.

As to this clonotype: A much larger clonotype is one base distant, so this may be a read error. The chain couples TRBV7-2 to TRBJ1-1, with D unresolved. V lost 4 bases to trimming and J lost 12 bases, with 18 bases between them. Germline-derived CDR1 and CDR2 are SGHTA and FQGNSA. This CDR3 contains 13 residues. DNA for the CDR3: TGTGCCAGCAGCTCGTGGGTTCTTTGGGAAACTTTCTTT. This gives the protein CASSSWVLWETFF. Combining the CDR3 with reference TRBV7-2 and TRBJ1-1 gives the whole variable domain GAGVSQSPSNKVTEKGKDVELRCDPISGHTALYWYRQSLGQGLEFLIYFQGNSAPDKSGLPSDRFSAERTGGSVSTLTIQRTQQEDSAVYLCASSSWVLWETFFGQGTRLTVV.

By frequency in the sample, this clonotype is medium-sized (0.01 to 0.1%). The gene calls are TRBV7-9 and TRBJ1-3; TRBD1 matches at 7 bases. V was pared by 5 bases and J by 1 base, with 2 bases of the junction left unmatched. The germline V gene encodes CDR1 SEHNR and CDR2 FQNEAQ (reference sequence). The CDR3 runs 14 residues. For the CDR3, the DNA is TGTGCCAGCAGCAGACAGGGTTCTGGAAACACCATATATTTT. The encoded protein is CASSRQGSGNTIYF.

The chain links TRBV4-1 to TRBJ2-5, with TRBD2 as a possible D gene (6 bases). This CDR3 is 15 amino acids long. Trimming took 2 bases from V and 2 from J, leaving 12 bases between them. CDR1 and CDR2 from the germline V gene are MGHRA and YSYEKL. The DNA of the CDR3 is TGCGCCAGCAGCCAAAACCCGGCGGGGCAAGAGACCCAGTACTTC. This codes for CASSQNPAGQETQYF.

This clonotype was recorded a few times. The CDR3 loop reads CASSFGTSGFVREAFF. CDR3 coding DNA: TGTGCCAGCAGTTTCGGTACGTCGGGGTTTGTTCGTGAAGCTTTCTTT. The chain is built from TRBV12-3 or TRBV12-4 and TRBJ1-1, with D uncertain. The V gene lost 3 bases and the J gene lost 7 bases, with 21 bases spanning the gap. CDR3 length equals 16 residues.

This clonotype was picked up many times. DNA of the CDR3: TGTGCCAGCAGCTTCACTAGCGGGGGTTACAATGAGCAGTTCTTC. It yields the protein CASSFTSGGYNEQFF. This chain uses TRBV7-2 with TRBJ2-1, with 11 bases fitting TRBD2. This CDR3 is built from 15 residues. Trimming took 3 bases from V and 4 from J; bases not matched to a gene: 2. Germline V gene sequence: CDR1 SGHTA, CDR2 FQGNSA.

This clonotype was seen many times. V usage is TRBV10-3 and J usage is TRBJ1-3; possible D gene TRBD1, 6 bases. V lost 4 bases and J lost 3, with 7 bases in between. CDR1 is ENHRY, CDR2 SYGVKD, per germline. This CDR3 region has 13 residues. CDR3 residues: CAISGTVGNTIYF. Here the CDR3 DNA reads TGTGCCATCAGTGGGACAGTTGGAAACACCATATATTTT.

At least ten counts were recorded for this clonotype. This CDR3 is CAISPTSGTGPSGYGYTF. The CDR3 region has the DNA TGTGCCATCAGTCCTACCTCCGGGACAGGGCCGTCCGGCTATGGCTACACCTTC. The chain couples TRBV10-3 to TRBJ1-2; TRBD1 aligns across 9 bases. Germline CDR1 is ENHRY and CDR2 is SYGVKD. Germline trimming cut 5 bases from V and 4 bases from J; bases unmatched to any gene: 17. This CDR3 comprises 18 residues.

This clonotype was seen at least ten times. The rearrangement uses TRBV27 and TRBJ1-1, with D unclear. There are 11 residues in the CDR3. The germline gives CDR1 MNHEY, CDR2 SMNVEV (reference sequence). With 7 bases removed from V and 1 base from J, the gap between germline ends came to 4 bases. CDR3 nucleotides: TGTGCCAGCAAGGAGAACACTGAAGCTTTCTTT. This sequence encodes CASKENTEAFF.

By sample share, this clonotype is medium-sized. The V call is TRBV27, the J call TRBJ2-1; unclear D gene. Trimming stripped 6 bases from V and 0 bases from J, with 6 bases between. The CDR3 runs to 13 residues. CDR1 MNHEY and CDR2 SMNVEV come from the germline V gene (reference sequence). The chain's CDR3 is CASRPFSYNEQFF. The CDR3 DNA reads TGTGCCAGCAGGCCTTTCTCCTACAATGAGCAGTTCTTC.

This clonotype was recorded at least ten times. The chain combines TRBV7-2 with TRBJ1-1; D is uncertain. Deletions cut 4 bases from V and 8 bases from J, with 14 bases between. The germline gives CDR1 SGHTA, CDR2 FQGNSA. The CDR3 runs 13 residues. The chain's CDR3 is CASSSWVLWEAFF. The CDR3 DNA sequence: TGTGCCAGCAGCTCGTGGGTTCTTTGGGAAGCTTTCTTT. The full variable domain, with the rest looked up from reference TRBV7-2 and TRBJ1-1, is GAGVSQSPSNKVTEKGKDVELRCDPISGHTALYWYRQSLGQGLEFLIYFQGNSAPDKSGLPSDRFSAERTGGSVSTLTIQRTQQEDSAVYLCASSSWVLWEAFFGQGTRLTVV.

The sample holds many counts of this clonotype. The chain is built from TRBV19 and TRBJ1-2; 9 bases are shared with TRBD1. Germline CDR1 and CDR2: LNHDA and SQIVND (reference sequence). V lost 7 bases, J lost 7 bases, and 7 bases stayed unmatched. This CDR3 comprises 13 residues. This CDR3 reads CASTNRGPSGYTF. CDR3 coding DNA: TGTGCCAGTACCAACAGGGGGCCAAGTGGCTACACCTTC. The full variable domain, in which reference TRBV19 and TRBJ1-2 provide the parts outside the CDR3, is DGGITQSPKYLFRKEGQNVTLSCEQNLNHDAMYWYRQDPGQGLRLIYYSQIVNDFQKGDIAEGYSVSREKKESFPLTVTSAQKNPTAFYLCASTNRGPSGYTFGSGTRLTVV.